This T cell receptor (beta chain) was retrieved from a study of T cell responses to AZD1222 COVID-19 vaccine. Study-level points and caveats: Possibly, clonal diversity was underestimated; donors were largely white British and included more females.

This table comes from immunoSEQ multiplex PCR, and its TCRdb copy is limited to in-frame clones, with some not included. The sample includes about 120,000 clones, about 88% seen only once; the top ten take 1.6%. As for this clone: Its matching antigen is unknown.

From germline, CDR1 is LNHDA and CDR2 SQIVND (reference sequence). This CDR3 comprises 14 residues. V was trimmed by 5 bases and J by 7 bases, leaving 17 bases between them. The sample was peripheral blood, taken on day 0 of AZD1222 vaccination. The clonotype was recovered from an adult in good health. The genes are TRBV19 and TRBJ1-2; unclear D gene. The CDR3 bases are TGTGCCAGTAGTTCGGACCCAGCGACGGGTGGCTACACCTTC. It specifies CASSSDPATGGYTF.